The 23 T cell receptor beta chains below were found in one sample sequenced in a study of tissue T cells after allogeneic stem cell transplantation. Profiled with immunoSEQ multiplex PCR; TCRdb holds only in-frame clones, not every one. The sample yields about 21,000 clones, around 63% seen once. The sequencing input was blood. Source of these receptors: a female BALB/c mouse in good health. The strain's MHC: H2-d.

Only a few counts were recorded for this clone. Gene names and germline refer to mouse. The sequence runs out 1 residue before the end of the CDR3; the remainder is reconstructed from the germline J gene. The V and J genes are TRBV4 and TRBJ1-4; the D gene is possibly TRBD1 (5 bases). The CDR3 consists of 14 residues. Germline lookup yields CDR1 LGHDT and CDR2 YNNKQL (reference sequence). V dropped 5 bases and J dropped 0 bases, with 7 bases sitting between them. The covered CDR3 bases are TGTGCCAGCAGCAAGACAGTTTCCAACGAAAGATTATTT. Its translation: CASSKTVSNERLF. The entire CDR3 is CASSKTVSNERLFF.

On this clone itself: Mouse germline and gene names are used. The CDR3 DNA, read in part, is TGTGCCAGCGGGAAGACTGGGTTCTATGAACAGTAC. Residues: CASGKTGFYEQY. The full CDR3 sequence reads CASGKTGFYEQYF. This chain links TRBV13-2 with TRBJ2-7; 7 nucleotides line up with TRBD2. The read ends 1 residue before the CDR3 terminus; that terminus is restored from the germline J gene. Germline trimming cut 5 bases from V and 3 bases from J; bases unmatched to any gene: 5. CDR1 is NNHNN and CDR2 is SYGAGS in the germline V gene (reference sequence). The CDR3 has 13 residues.

Worth noting for this clone: Each gene name is a mouse one. The DNA ends 1 residue before the CDR3 does, and the rest of the CDR3 is filled in from the germline J gene. The V and J genes are TRBV13-3 and TRBJ2-5; D possibly corresponds to TRBD2 (6 bases). The CDR3 covers 14 residues. The V gene lost 1 base and the J gene lost 2 bases, with 8 bases spanning the gap. From germline, CDR1 is NNHDY and CDR2 SYVADS. The sequenced part of the CDR3 DNA is TGTGCCAGCAGTGATCTGGGGAGCCAAGACACCCAGTAC. It yields the protein CASSDLGSQDTQY. The whole CDR3 protein is CASSDLGSQDTQYF. Together with reference TRBV13-3 and TRBJ2-5, the CDR3 gives the full variable domain: EAAVTQSPRSKVAVTGGKVTLSCHQTNNHDYMYWYRQDTGHGLRLIHYSYVADSTEKGDIPDGYKASRPSQENFSLILELASLSQTAVYFCASSDLGSQDTQYFGPGTRLLVL.

As regards this clone: Genes and germline come from the mouse. The read terminates 1 residue ahead of where the CDR3 ends, so the germline J gene completes it. This chain links TRBV5 with TRBJ2-3; D possibly matches TRBD1 or TRBD2 (5 bases each). This CDR3 is built from 14 residues. Germline CDR1 and CDR2: LGHNA and YNLKQL (reference sequence). The V gene lost 3 bases and the J gene lost 0 bases, with 7 bases spanning the gap. The CDR3 is CASSHRGSAETLYF. The part of the CDR3 DNA that was read is TGTGCCAGCAGCCACCGGGGGAGTGCAGAAACGCTGTAT.

As regards this clone: Mouse germline and gene names are used. Coverage ceases 1 residue before the CDR3 finishes, and the germline J gene fills in the end. The chain links TRBV5 to TRBJ1-1; TRBD1 matches 12 bases. V lost 0 bases and J lost 1; bases outside the gene matches: 6. CDR1 is LGHNA and CDR2 is YNLKQL in the germline V gene (reference sequence). The CDR3 sequence is 18 residues long. Incomplete CDR3 DNA: TGTGCCAGCAGCCAAGAGGGGGACAGGGGGCGGGCGAACACAGAAGTCTTC. The encoded protein is CASSQEGDRGRANTEVF. The whole CDR3 region reads CASSQEGDRGRANTEVFF.

Points on this clone: Mouse gene names apply. Read data end 1 residue before the CDR3 end; the end is taken from the germline J gene. J is TRBJ1-1 and V is TRBV5, with TRBD1 as a possible D gene (5 bases). Germline V gene sequence: CDR1 LGHNA, CDR2 YNLKQL (reference sequence). CDR3 length: 16 residues. Trimming removed 0 bases at V and 1 base at J, with 12 bases between. CDR3 bases read: TGTGCCAGCAGCCAAGAGGCAGGGAGGAAAAACACAGAAGTCTTC. It specifies CASSQEAGRKNTEVF. The entire CDR3 protein reads CASSQEAGRKNTEVFF.

On this clone itself: Germline and genes here are mouse. From the germline J gene comes the end of the CDR3, since the read stops 1 residue before it. This chain connects TRBV29 to TRBJ2-7, with D perhaps matching TRBD1 or TRBD2 (5 bases each). Germline V gene lookup returns CDR1 MSHET and CDR2 SYDVDS. Between the trimmed V and J ends, which lost 0 bases and 6 bases, there was a span of 9 bases. The CDR3 is made up of 13 amino acids. The CDR3 bases that were read are TGTGCTAGCAGTTTATCAGGGACGGGTGAACAGTAC. This translates into CASSLSGTGEQY. In full, the CDR3 reads CASSLSGTGEQYF. The full variable domain, rest sourced from reference TRBV29 and TRBJ2-7, is DMKVTQMPRYLIKRMGENVLLECGQDMSHETMYWYRQDPGLGLQLIYISYDVDSNSEGDIPKGYRVSRKKREHFSLILDSAKTNQTSVYFCASSLSGTGEQYFGPGTRLTVL.

Remarks on this clone: Gene names refer to mouse genes. Coverage ceases 1 residue before the CDR3 finishes, and the germline J gene fills in the end. The J gene is TRBJ2-5, the V gene TRBV13-1; 9 nucleotides agree with TRBD2. J was trimmed by 3 bases and V by 3 bases; bases with no gene match: 2. This CDR3 is 14 amino acids long. Germline lookup yields CDR1 NSHNY and CDR2 SYGAGN. This CDR3 is CASSVTGGQDTQYF. The part of the CDR3 DNA that was read is TGTGCCAGCAGTGTGACTGGGGGTCAAGACACCCAGTAC.

On this clone itself: Gene labels here are mouse ones. CDR3 in amino acids: CASSQDGGARNTLYF. Incomplete CDR3 DNA: TGTGCCAGCAGCCAAGATGGGGGGGCGCGAAACACCTTGTAC. This chain uses TRBV2 with TRBJ2-4; 9 bases are shared with TRBD2. The read terminates 1 residue before the CDR3 end, so the remaining end is supplied by the germline J gene. The germline CDR1 and CDR2 sequences are LGHNA and YSYQKL. The CDR3 contains 15 residues. With 0 bases clipped from V and 5 bases from J, the junction kept 3 bases outside the gene matches.

A word on this clone: The gene names given are mouse names. The read falls 1 residue short of the CDR3 end, and the missing part is taken from the germline J gene. The rearrangement joins TRBV5 to TRBJ2-5; D is unresolved. The CDR3 loop spans 15 amino acids. The V gene's germline CDR1 is LGHNA and CDR2 YNLKQL (reference sequence). Trimming cost V 0 bases and J 0 bases, with 7 bases left between them. CDR3 bases read: TGTGCCAGCAGCCAAGACTGGCTTAACCAAGACACCCAGTAC. The encoded protein is CASSQDWLNQDTQY. The CDR3 in full is CASSQDWLNQDTQYF.

A word on this clone: Mouse gene names and germline throughout. The CDR3 end is not reached by the read, which stops 1 residue before it; the germline J gene fills it in. The chain has TRBV13-3 and TRBJ2-3; maybe TRBD2 (6 bases). CDR1 is NNHDY, CDR2 SYVADS, per germline. CDR3 length equals 16 residues. Trimming removed 3 bases from V and 0 bases from J, with 14 bases in between. This CDR3 is CASSGAWGTSAETLYF. CDR3 bases read: TGTGCCAGCAGTGGGGCCTGGGGAACTAGTGCAGAAACGCTGTAT.

In regard to this clone: Germline and genes here are mouse. The CDR3 spells CASSQEGGGQDTQYF. Incomplete CDR3 DNA: TGTGCCAGCAGCCAAGAAGGAGGGGGCCAAGACACCCAGTAC. The V call is TRBV2, the J call TRBJ2-5, with D perhaps TRBD1 (6 bases). The read ends 1 residue shy of where the CDR3 ends; the end is completed using the germline J gene. V was trimmed by 0 bases and J by 2 bases, leaving 9 bases between them. CDR3 length: 15 residues. Germline-derived CDR1 and CDR2 are LGHNA and YSYQKL.

This clone was found a few times. Each gene name is a mouse one. The read gets to within 1 residue of the CDR3 end, and the germline J gene fills in the rest. The chain recombines TRBV4 with TRBJ1-5; 7 bases fit TRBD1. After removal of 3 bases from V and 6 bases from J, the junction contained 2 bases not matched to a gene. In germline, CDR1 is LGHDT, CDR2 YNNKQL (reference sequence). This CDR3 is built from 13 residues. CDR3 DNA (partial): TGTGCCAGCAGCTACCGACAGGGCCAGGCTCCGCTT. Protein product: CASSYRQGQAPL. In full, the CDR3 reads CASSYRQGQAPLF.

On this clone: Germline and genes here are mouse. The read finishes 1 residue shy of the CDR3 end, and the germline J gene is used to complete it. This chain uses TRBV4 with TRBJ2-1, with 8 bases identical to TRBD2. The CDR3 is 14 residues long. Trimming cost V 4 bases and J 3 bases; bases outside gene matches: 2. Looked up from germline, CDR1 is LGHDT and CDR2 is YNNKQL (reference sequence). The CDR3 spells CASSWGGLYAEQFF. Incomplete CDR3 DNA: TGTGCCAGCAGCTGGGGGGGCCTCTATGCTGAGCAGTTC.

To note about this clone: Gene names follow the mouse nomenclature. The observed sequence ends 1 residue before the CDR3 terminus, with the missing tail filled in from the germline J gene. The rearrangement links TRBV13-2 to TRBJ2-7; D might be TRBD1 or TRBD2, each matching 5 bases. The CDR3 covers 14 residues. The V end was cut by 1 base, the J end by 0 bases, with 8 bases between. Per germline, CDR1 NNHNN and CDR2 SYGAGS (reference sequence). The covered CDR3 bases are TGTGCCAGCGGTGATCGGGACGTCTCCTATGAACAGTAC. Protein product: CASGDRDVSYEQY. The complete CDR3 reads CASGDRDVSYEQYF.

On this clone itself: Gene names are the mouse ones. Read data end 1 residue before the CDR3 end; the end is taken from the germline J gene. The gene calls are TRBV13-1 and TRBJ2-1; 12 nucleotides line up with TRBD2. Germline CDR1 and CDR2: NSHNY and SYGAGN. With 3 bases clipped from V and 3 bases from J, the junction kept 1 base outside the gene matches. This CDR3 has 15 amino acids. The CDR3 here is CASSAGLGGYAEQFF. Partial CDR3 DNA: TGTGCCAGCAGTGCGGGACTGGGGGGCTATGCTGAGCAGTTC.

This clone was recorded a few times. Gene names and germline match the mouse. The missing CDR3 end, 1 residue past where the read stops, is filled in from the germline J gene. The chain couples TRBV13-2 to TRBJ2-7, with D hard to call. V lost 4 bases, J lost 6 bases, and 2 bases lay in between. The CDR3 extends over 9 amino acids. CDR1 is NNHNN, CDR2 SYGAGS, per germline (reference sequence). The CDR3 spells CASGPEQYF. CDR3 DNA, as far as it was read: TGTGCCAGCGGTCCTGAACAGTAC.

Concerning this clone: Here the gene names and germline are mouse. The read finishes 1 residue shy of the CDR3 end, and the germline J gene is used to complete it. The chain carries TRBV5 and TRBJ1-4; a weak D match, TRBD1 (5 bases). V lost 0 bases, J lost 2 bases, and 10 bases lay in between. Per the germline V gene, CDR1 is LGHNA and CDR2 is YNLKQL (reference sequence). The CDR3 is made up of 16 amino acids. The CDR3 loop is CASSQDRGLSNERLFF. CDR3 DNA, as far as it was read: TGTGCCAGCAGCCAAGATAGGGGCCTATCCAACGAAAGATTATTT.

A note on this clone: Mouse germline and gene names are used. The missing CDR3 end, 1 residue past where the read stops, is filled in from the germline J gene. The gene calls are TRBV31 and TRBJ1-3, with no clear D. The germline CDR1 and CDR2 sequences are GKSSPN and SITVG. There are 14 residues in the CDR3. Trimming took 0 bases from V and 1 from J, leaving 7 bases between them. The covered CDR3 bases are TGTGCCTGGAGTCTAATGGGGTCTGGAAATACGCTCTAT. It specifies CAWSLMGSGNTLY. The complete CDR3 sequence is CAWSLMGSGNTLYF.

Note on this clone: Gene names are mouse gene names. The CDR3 end is not reached by the read, which stops 1 residue before it; the germline J gene fills it in. J is TRBJ2-5 and V is TRBV4; no clear D. There are 13 residues in the CDR3. With 3 bases removed from V and 0 bases from J, the gap between germline ends came to 4 bases. Per germline, CDR1 LGHDT and CDR2 YNNKQL (reference sequence). CDR3 DNA (partial): TGTGCCAGCAGCTACAAGAACCAAGACACCCAGTAC. This translates into CASSYKNQDTQY. The whole CDR3 protein is CASSYKNQDTQYF.

This clone was detected a few times. Mouse gene names apply. Read sequence stops 1 residue before the CDR3 end, and the germline J gene provides the missing end. This chain uses TRBV20 with TRBJ2-7; 8 bases line up with TRBD2. The CDR3 length is 14 residues. The germline CDR1 and CDR2 sequences are GFQATS and STVNSAI. Losses at the gene ends were 0 bases for V and 1 base for J; bases not matched to a gene: 2. The CDR3 DNA, read in part, is TGTGGTGCTAGGGATCCTGGGGGGTCCTATGAACAGTAC. This gives the protein CGARDPGGSYEQY. The whole CDR3 sequence is CGARDPGGSYEQYF.

Regarding this clone: The gene names here belong to mouse. The observed sequence ends 1 residue before the CDR3 terminus, with the missing tail filled in from the germline J gene. The rearrangement uses TRBV4 and TRBJ2-2; TRBD2 aligns across 11 bases. V lost 3 bases and J lost 2; bases outside the gene matches: 2. This CDR3 is 16 amino acids long. The germline CDR1 and CDR2 sequences are LGHDT and YNNKQL (reference sequence). The CDR3 loop reads CASSYGLGGNTGQLYF. The CDR3 DNA, read in part, is TGTGCCAGCAGCTACGGACTGGGGGGCAACACCGGGCAGCTCTAC.

This clone was counted a few times. Gene names and germline refer to mouse. From the germline J gene comes the end of the CDR3, since the read stops 1 residue before it. This chain connects TRBV29 to TRBJ2-7, with D possibly matching TRBD1 (6 bases). Trimming cost V 5 bases and J 0 bases, with 11 bases left between them. The CDR3 totals 14 residues. Looked up from germline, CDR1 is MSHET and CDR2 is SYDVDS. CDR3 DNA, as far as it was read: TGTGCTAGCAGTCCGGACAGTTCCTCCTATGAACAGTAC. Its protein is CASSPDSSSYEQY. The entire CDR3 protein is CASSPDSSSYEQYF. The full variable domain, its missing parts supplied by reference TRBV29 and TRBJ2-7, is DMKVTQMPRYLIKRMGENVLLECGQDMSHETMYWYRQDPGLGLQLIYISYDVDSNSEGDIPKGYRVSRKKREHFSLILDSAKTNQTSVYFCASSPDSSSYEQYFGPGTRLTVL.